This T cell receptor (beta chain) is drawn from a study of CD8 T cells in ankylosing spondylitis. Whole-study findings and limits: A TCR beta motif of under ten highly homologous variants appeared characteristic of ankylosing spondylitis blood. Disease-linked clones reportedly concentrated significantly in matched ankylosing spondylitis synovial fluid.

This clonotype is a singleton in its sample. Its antigen is not identified. By quantitative 5'-RACE with molecular barcodes, the TCR beta libraries were made. TCRdb reprocessed the 5' RACE reads via MiXCR and lists one record per CDR3 protein. The table shows around 430,000 distinct CDR3 sequences, with over 15% occurring only once. The CDR3 extends over 14 amino acids. The V end lost 7 bases, the J end lost 1 base, and 13 bases lay between the germline ends. The germline CDR1 and CDR2 sequences are MNHNS and SASEGT. Source material: blood, either unsorted or a sorted T cell fraction (not recorded which). The TCR sequence derives from a male donor with ankylosing spondylitis. The chain joins TRBV6-1 to TRBJ1-1; the D gene is possibly TRBD1 (5 bases). The CDR3 sequence: CASNTGPRNTEAFF. DNA of the CDR3: TGTGCCAGCAACACGGGACCGCGGAACACTGAAGCTTTCTTT.